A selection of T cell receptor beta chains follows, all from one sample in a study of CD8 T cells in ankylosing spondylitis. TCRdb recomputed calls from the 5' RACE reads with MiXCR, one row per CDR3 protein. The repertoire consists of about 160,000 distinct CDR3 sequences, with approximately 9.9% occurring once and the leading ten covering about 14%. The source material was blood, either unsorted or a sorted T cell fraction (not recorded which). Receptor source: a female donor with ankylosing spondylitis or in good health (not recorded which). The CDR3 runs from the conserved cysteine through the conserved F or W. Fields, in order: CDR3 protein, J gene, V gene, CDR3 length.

cdr3_aa: CASSQETGLAGLNEQFF
j_call: TRBJ2-1
v_call: TRBV4-3
cdr3_length: 17

cdr3_aa: CSARRLAKGLEQYF
j_call: TRBJ2-7
v_call: TRBV20-1
cdr3_length: 14

cdr3_aa: CASSLGRAAGELFF
j_call: TRBJ2-2
v_call: TRBV7-8
cdr3_length: 14

cdr3_aa: CASSLELSLEGYTF
j_call: TRBJ1-2
v_call: TRBV7-8
cdr3_length: 14

cdr3_aa: CSVSGTTYNEQFF
j_call: TRBJ2-1
v_call: TRBV29-1
cdr3_length: 13

cdr3_aa: CASSPRTGADEQYF
j_call: TRBJ2-7
v_call: TRBV7-9
cdr3_length: 14

cdr3_aa: CASSSPWDSYEQYF
j_call: TRBJ2-7
v_call: TRBV7-9
cdr3_length: 14

cdr3_aa: CASSSSLAGGDEQYF
j_call: TRBJ2-7
v_call: TRBV3-1
cdr3_length: 15

cdr3_aa: CASSSEGAPVHITDTQYF
j_call: TRBJ2-3
v_call: TRBV27
cdr3_length: 18

cdr3_aa: CASSPRPGDTIYF
j_call: TRBJ1-3
v_call: TRBV11-2
cdr3_length: 13

cdr3_aa: CASSESGGGRQPKHF
j_call: TRBJ1-5
v_call: TRBV10-2
cdr3_length: 15

cdr3_aa: CASSLAQRGNTEAFF
j_call: TRBJ1-1
v_call: TRBV7-8
cdr3_length: 15

cdr3_aa: CSARDSVRRETQYF
j_call: TRBJ2-5
v_call: TRBV20-1
cdr3_length: 14

cdr3_aa: CASSSRSGTGVYEQYF
j_call: TRBJ2-7
v_call: TRBV28
cdr3_length: 16

cdr3_aa: CASSYESSESYNEQFF
j_call: TRBJ2-1
v_call: TRBV6-2/TRBV6-3
cdr3_length: 16

cdr3_aa: CSAGGLATTDTQYF
j_call: TRBJ2-3
v_call: TRBV20-1
cdr3_length: 14

cdr3_aa: CASGLFSGANYGYTF
j_call: TRBJ1-2
v_call: TRBV12-5
cdr3_length: 15

cdr3_aa: CASSQDPDYSSYEQYF
j_call: TRBJ2-7
v_call: TRBV3-1
cdr3_length: 16

cdr3_aa: CASSLGVDYGYTF
j_call: TRBJ1-2
v_call: TRBV7-9
cdr3_length: 13

cdr3_aa: CSAPGLAGVSYNEQFF
j_call: TRBJ2-1
v_call: TRBV20-1
cdr3_length: 16

cdr3_aa: CSASGQGVYLGYTF
j_call: TRBJ1-2
v_call: TRBV20-1
cdr3_length: 14

cdr3_aa: CASSPGTGRRNPYEQYF
j_call: TRBJ2-7
v_call: TRBV5-1
cdr3_length: 17

cdr3_aa: CASKRATNYNEQFF
j_call: TRBJ2-1
v_call: TRBV12-3/TRBV12-4
cdr3_length: 14

cdr3_aa: CASSHYATSGRLTSF
j_call: TRBJ2-1
v_call: TRBV6-2/TRBV6-3
cdr3_length: 15

cdr3_aa: CASRLGQGGARETQYF
j_call: TRBJ2-5
v_call: TRBV12-3/TRBV12-4
cdr3_length: 16

cdr3_aa: CASSKVGQPANIQYF
j_call: TRBJ2-4
v_call: TRBV21-1
cdr3_length: 15

cdr3_aa: CSARVLDLYNEQFF
j_call: TRBJ2-1
v_call: TRBV20-1
cdr3_length: 14

cdr3_aa: CASGGGGTTDTQYF
j_call: TRBJ2-3
v_call: TRBV12-3/TRBV12-4
cdr3_length: 14

cdr3_aa: CATSVSAGEQFF
j_call: TRBJ2-1
v_call: TRBV24-1
cdr3_length: 12

cdr3_aa: CASTEAGGETQYF
j_call: TRBJ2-5
v_call: TRBV7-9
cdr3_length: 13

cdr3_aa: CSARNKGAKNIQYF
j_call: TRBJ2-4
v_call: TRBV20-1
cdr3_length: 14

cdr3_aa: CASSQWVLSTEAFF
j_call: TRBJ1-1
v_call: TRBV4-3
cdr3_length: 14

cdr3_aa: CASNSAGGNLNTQYF
j_call: TRBJ2-3
v_call: TRBV9
cdr3_length: 15

cdr3_aa: CASTSTEGWTEAFF
j_call: TRBJ1-1
v_call: TRBV6-1
cdr3_length: 14

cdr3_aa: CASKAMGGNIQYF
j_call: TRBJ2-4
v_call: TRBV27
cdr3_length: 13

cdr3_aa: CASSLWPAGGPGEQFF
j_call: TRBJ2-1
v_call: TRBV5-8
cdr3_length: 16

cdr3_aa: CASSQDMILRGGETEAFF
j_call: TRBJ1-1
v_call: TRBV3-1
cdr3_length: 18

cdr3_aa: CASSQDGRLSGANVLTF
j_call: TRBJ2-6
v_call: TRBV4-3
cdr3_length: 17

cdr3_aa: CACSLAPSIEAGEISDNEQFF
j_call: TRBJ2-1
v_call: TRBV27
cdr3_length: 21

cdr3_aa: CASSLQPNTEAFF
j_call: TRBJ1-1
v_call: TRBV7-6
cdr3_length: 13

cdr3_aa: CASSVEDSGSTTYNEQFF
j_call: TRBJ2-1
v_call: TRBV9
cdr3_length: 18

cdr3_aa: CASSPHPGEGNTEAFF
j_call: TRBJ1-1
v_call: TRBV4-3
cdr3_length: 16

cdr3_aa: CASSYGSGSFSYEQYF
j_call: TRBJ2-7
v_call: TRBV6-2/TRBV6-3
cdr3_length: 16

cdr3_aa: CASSFGAVLNEQYF
j_call: TRBJ2-7
v_call: TRBV7-2
cdr3_length: 14

cdr3_aa: CAWSVMWKSTIHEAFF
j_call: TRBJ1-1
v_call: TRBV30
cdr3_length: 16

cdr3_aa: CASSPDRRQETQYF
j_call: TRBJ2-5
v_call: TRBV7-9
cdr3_length: 14

cdr3_aa: CASSDLDVDNQPQHF
j_call: TRBJ1-5
v_call: TRBV6-1
cdr3_length: 15

cdr3_aa: CASSLGPRGRVYNEQFF
j_call: TRBJ2-1
v_call: TRBV5-1
cdr3_length: 17

cdr3_aa: CASSKGETTTNEKLFF
j_call: TRBJ1-4
v_call: TRBV21-1
cdr3_length: 16

cdr3_aa: CASSQDRISYEQYF
j_call: TRBJ2-7
v_call: TRBV4-3
cdr3_length: 14

cdr3_aa: CASRRLAGAYNEQFF
j_call: TRBJ2-1
v_call: TRBV27
cdr3_length: 15